This TCR beta chain was captured by sequencing in a study of T cells expressing NK-cell markers. TCRdb re-called the 5' RACE reads; one entry per CDR3 protein, DNA not given. This listing includes 200,000 to 300,000 distinct CDR3 sequences. This clonotype originated in a man between 18 and 35 years old in good health. The specimen sequenced was blood T cells: a sorted CD56 or NKG2C T cell subset, CD4+ or CD8+ T cells, or bulk PBMC T cells (not recorded which).

CDR3 loop: CAWSGPRDNSPLHF. The J gene is TRBJ1-6, the V gene TRBV30. The CDR3 is 14 amino acids. The germline gives CDR1 GTSNPN, CDR2 SVGIG (reference sequence).